The clone carrying this T cell receptor (beta chain) turned up a few times. Its antigen is undetermined. Clones were sequenced by immunoSEQ multiplex PCR, and TCRdb holds only the in-frame ones, with some missing. This sample has more than 80,000 clones; 85% to 90% occur once, and the top ten carry around 1.5%. This sample is drawn from a study of OX40 agonist ivuxolimab in advanced cancers. CDR1 and CDR2 (germline): SGHNT, YENEEA. The CDR3 extends over 13 amino acids. Trimming removed 2 bases from V and 4 bases from J; junction bases left unmatched: 0. Baseline, cycle 4 day 1, and cycle 7 day 1 were the blood sampling points. Notes on the study in general: CD4+ and CD8+ T cells in blood underwent clonal expansion by week 6 at 0.1 to 3.0 mg/kg.

The chain employs TRBV11-3 and TRBJ1-1, with TRBD1 matching over 8 bases. The material was CD4+ or CD8+ T cells sorted from blood, obtained in a trial of the OX40 agonist ivuxolimab. The sequence derives from an adult with an advanced solid tumor such as melanoma, head and neck, liver or kidney cancer. The CDR3 here is CASSLTGGTEAFF. The DNA of the CDR3 is TGTGCCAGCAGCTTAACAGGGGGCACTGAAGCTTTCTTT.